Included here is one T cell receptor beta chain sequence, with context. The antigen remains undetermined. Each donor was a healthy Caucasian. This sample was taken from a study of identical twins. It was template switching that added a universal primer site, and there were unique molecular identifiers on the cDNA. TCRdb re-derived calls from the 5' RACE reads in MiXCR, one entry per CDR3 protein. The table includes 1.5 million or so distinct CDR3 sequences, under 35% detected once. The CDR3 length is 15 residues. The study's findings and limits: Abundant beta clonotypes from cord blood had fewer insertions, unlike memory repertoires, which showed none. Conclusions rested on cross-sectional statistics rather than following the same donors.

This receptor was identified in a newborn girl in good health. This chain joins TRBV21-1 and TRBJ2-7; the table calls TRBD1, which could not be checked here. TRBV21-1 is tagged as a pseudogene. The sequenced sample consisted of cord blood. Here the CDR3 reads CASVLFGTGGYEQYF. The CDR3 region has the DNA TGTGCCAGCGTACTATTTGGGACAGGGGGCTACGAGCAGTACTTC.